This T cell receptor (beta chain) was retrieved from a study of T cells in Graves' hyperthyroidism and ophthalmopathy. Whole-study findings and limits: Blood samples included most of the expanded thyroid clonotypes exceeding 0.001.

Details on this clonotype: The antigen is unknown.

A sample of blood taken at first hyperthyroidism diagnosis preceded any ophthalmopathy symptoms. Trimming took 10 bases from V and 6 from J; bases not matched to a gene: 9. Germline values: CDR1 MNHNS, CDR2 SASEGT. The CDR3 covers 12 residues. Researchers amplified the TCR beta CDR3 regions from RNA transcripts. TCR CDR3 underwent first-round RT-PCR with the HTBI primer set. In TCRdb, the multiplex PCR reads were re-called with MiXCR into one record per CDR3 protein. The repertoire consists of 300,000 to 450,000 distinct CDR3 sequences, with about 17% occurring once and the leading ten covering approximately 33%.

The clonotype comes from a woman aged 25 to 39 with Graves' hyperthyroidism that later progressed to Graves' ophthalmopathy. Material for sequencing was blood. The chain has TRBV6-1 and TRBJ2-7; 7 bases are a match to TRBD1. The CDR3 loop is CATKMTGSEQYF. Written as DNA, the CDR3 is TGTGCCACCAAAATGACAGGGAGCGAGCAGTACTTC.